The clone carrying this T cell receptor (beta chain) was seen a handful of times. Its antigen is currently unknown. The source of the sample is a study of cytomegalovirus exposure and HLA in healthy donors. Whole-study findings and limits: In a later analysis, TCR beta V- and J-gene trimming showed a link to a missense DCLRE1C variant. The authors enumerated some 170 TCR beta chains as linked to cytomegalovirus.

CDR1 is SNHLY and CDR2 is FYNNEI in the germline V gene. With 4 bases clipped from V and 1 base from J, the junction kept 7 bases outside the gene matches. The CDR3 contains 18 residues. In the PCR, 60 Vbeta and 13 Jbeta primers were used. Profiling relied on immunoSEQ multiplex PCR, and the TCRdb table lists in-frame clones only, not all of them. The sample consists of some 150,000 clones, approximately 79% of them appearing once. Input material: PBMCs. The V gene is TRBV2, the J gene TRBJ2-3; 14 nucleotides agree with TRBD2. The clonotype was recovered from a woman aged 40-49 years in good health and CMV-seropositive. In nucleotides, the CDR3 is TGTGCCAGCAGTGCCGGGACTAGCGGGGGAAGTGGCACAGATACGCAGTATTTT. Translation gives CASSAGTSGGSGTDTQYF.